A single sample gave rise to the 26 T cell receptor beta chains below, sequenced in a study of T cells in Graves' hyperthyroidism and ophthalmopathy. Amplification yielded TCR beta CDR3 regions, with RNA transcripts as the source. When the TCR CDR3 underwent first-round RT-PCR, the HTBI primer set was used. TCRdb redid the calling of the multiplex PCR reads with MiXCR, one entry per CDR3 protein. The table includes 650,000 to 750,000 distinct CDR3 sequences, approximately 14% detected once. Sequences were obtained from blood. The receptors were gathered from a woman under 30 with Graves' hyperthyroidism.

The rearrangement uses TRBV7-3 and TRBJ2-1; D remains ambiguous. Germline values: CDR1 SGHTA, CDR2 FQGTGA. Trimming pared 4 bases from V and 8 bases from J, leaving 21 bases between. CDR3 length: 16 amino acids. CDR3 bases: TGTGCCAGCAGCTCCCCCGGCCAAGGCAGGTCGGATGAGCAGTTCTTC. As protein: CASSSPGQGRSDEQFF.

This clonotype has at least ten counts. V gene TRBV29-1 combines with J gene TRBJ2-3; no definite D call. Trimming left V 3 bases short and J 2 bases short, with 15 bases between. Per germline, CDR1 SQVTM and CDR2 ANQGSEA. The CDR3 sequence is 15 residues long. CDR3 DNA sequence: TGCAGCGTTGATCGCCCCCTTGATAACACAGATACGCAGTATTTT. Translating gives CSVDRPLDNTDTQYF.

The chain uses TRBV10-1 and TRBJ1-5; the D gene is possibly TRBD1 (6 bases). V was cut by 10 bases and J by 2 bases, with 12 bases left in between. The CDR3 consists of 13 residues. Germline V CDR1 and CDR2: WNHNN, SYGVQD (reference sequence). The CDR3 is CANPGVGNQPQHF. The CDR3 region has the DNA TGCGCCAACCCAGGGGTGGGCAATCAGCCCCAGCATTTT.

This clonotype has just a few counts. The genes are TRBV6-2 or TRBV6-3 and TRBJ2-1, with 8 bases lining up with TRBD1. V trimming: 2 bases; J trimming: 5 bases; junction bases outside the gene matches: 5. This CDR3 is built from 15 residues. In germline, CDR1 is MNHEY, CDR2 SVGEGT. The CDR3 sequence is CASSYTRQGNNEQFF. The DNA for the CDR3 is TGTGCCAGCAGTTACACGAGACAGGGGAACAATGAGCAGTTCTTC.

This chain links TRBV2 with TRBJ2-1, with 14 positions matching TRBD2. This CDR3 has 17 amino acids. With 6 bases clipped from V and 8 bases from J, the junction kept 12 bases outside the gene matches. The germline gives CDR1 SNHLY, CDR2 FYNNEI. The DNA of the CDR3 is TGTGCCAGCAGCGGGACCGGGACTAGCGGGAGTAGGGATGAGCAGTTCTTC. Amino acids: CASSGTGTSGSRDEQFF.

This rearrangement joins TRBV30 to TRBJ2-2; possibly TRBD1 for D (5 bases). Germline CDR1 reads GTSNPN; CDR2 reads SVGIG (reference sequence). This CDR3 spans 14 amino acids. The V gene lost 0 bases and the J gene lost 4 bases, with 9 bases spanning the gap. The CDR3 region is CAWSVGPPTGELFF. In DNA, the CDR3 is TGTGCCTGGAGTGTGGGGCCCCCCACCGGGGAGCTGTTTTTT. Filled out from reference TRBV30 and TRBJ2-2, the complete variable domain reads SQTIHQWPATLVQPVGSPLSLECTVEGTSNPNLYWYRQAAGRGLQLLFYSVGIGQISSEVPQNLSASRPQDRQFILSSKKLLLSDSGFYLCAWSVGPPTGELFFGEGSRLTVL.

The sample holds many counts of this clonotype. V and J are TRBV30 and TRBJ1-1; D perhaps matches TRBD1 (5 bases). Trimming removed 5 bases at V and 4 bases at J, with 20 bases between. Germline V gene data show CDR1 as GTSNPN and CDR2 as SVGIG (reference sequence). The length of the CDR3 is 15 residues. CDR3 sequence (DNA): TGTGCCTGGGGGACGGGGCATGCGGAGTTCACTGAAGCTTTCTTT. Protein sequence: CAWGTGHAEFTEAFF.

This clonotype was counted at least ten times. This rearrangement joins TRBV7-2 to TRBJ2-7, with D perhaps given as TRBD1 or TRBD2 (5 bases each). Trimming shortened V by 5 bases and J by 4 bases, and 21 bases separated the two germline ends. This CDR3 has 16 amino acids. CDR1 SGHTA and CDR2 FQGNSA come from the germline V gene. The CDR3 DNA sequence: TGTGCCAGCAGCATCCTAGACAGAGGGAGATGGTACGAGCAGTACTTC. Translating it yields CASSILDRGRWYEQYF.

This sequence joins TRBV4-2 and TRBJ1-5; TRBD1 is a possible D gene (6 bases). The V end lost 0 bases, the J end lost 7 bases, and 16 bases lay between the germline ends. Looked up from germline, CDR1 is LGHNA and CDR2 is YNFKEQ. There are 16 residues in the CDR3. DNA of the CDR3: TGTGCCAGCAGCCAAGATCAAGCTTGGGGGGCGCAGCCCCAGCATTTT. Translating gives CASSQDQAWGAQPQHF.

The J gene is TRBJ1-5, the V gene TRBV27; D unclear. The V gene's germline CDR1 is MNHEY and CDR2 SMNVEV (reference sequence). The CDR3 is made up of 15 amino acids. V shed 0 bases and J shed 4 bases, with 10 bases lying between them. CDR3 sequence (DNA): TGTGCCAGCAGTTTATCAGGGAGGTGGAATCAGCCCCAGCATTTT. Its protein is CASSLSGRWNQPQHF.

This clonotype was seen only a few times. This chain uses TRBV20-1 with TRBJ2-4; possible D gene TRBD2, 5 bases. The CDR3 has 13 amino acids. CDR1 is DFQATT, CDR2 SNEGSKA, per germline (reference sequence). Trimming shortened V by 5 bases and J by 0 bases, and 8 bases separated the two germline ends. The CDR3 protein is CSADGLAKNIQYF. Written as DNA, the CDR3 is TGCAGTGCTGACGGACTAGCCAAAAACATTCAGTACTTC.

This clonotype was observed a few times. The chain combines TRBV12-3 or TRBV12-4 with TRBJ1-5; TRBD1 matches at 7 bases. This CDR3 has 15 amino acids. Trimming took 5 bases from V and 6 from J; bases not matched to a gene: 10. The CDR3 DNA is TGTGCCAGCAGTCCCACTACAGGGGCGGGTCAGCCCCAGCATTTT. Translation gives CASSPTTGAGQPQHF.

This clonotype was found many times. This chain uses TRBV27 with TRBJ1-1, with D uncertain. Trimming cost V 5 bases and J 0 bases, with 22 bases left between them. Germline CDR1 reads MNHEY; CDR2 reads SMNVEV (reference sequence). The CDR3 is 18 amino acids. The CDR3 nucleotides read TGTGCCAGCAGTCCTCCTCGGACCCGGCTGCTCATGAACACTGAAGCTTTCTTT. Translated, it gives CASSPPRTRLLMNTEAFF.

The chain combines TRBV7-9 with TRBJ2-1, with TRBD1 matching over 10 bases. There are 19 residues in the CDR3. Per germline, CDR1 SEHNR and CDR2 FQNEAQ (reference sequence). With V trimmed by 0 bases and J by 3 bases, 11 bases remained unmatched. CDR3 DNA: TGTGCCAGCAGCTTAGCAGGGGCGGTAAGGGACAGGGGCTACAATGAGCAGTTCTTC. Encoded protein: CASSLAGAVRDRGYNEQFF.

V gene TRBV12-3 or TRBV12-4 combines with J gene TRBJ1-5; no clear D. With 5 bases removed from V and 6 bases from J, the gap between germline ends came to 17 bases. The CDR3 extends over 15 amino acids. The CDR3 coding sequence is TGTGCCAGCAGTCCCCACAACCGCAGGAGTCAGCCCCAGCATTTT. Its translation is CASSPHNRRSQPQHF.

This clonotype was seen many times. V gene TRBV20-1 combines with J gene TRBJ2-3, with D perhaps TRBD2 (7 bases). The CDR3 runs to 15 residues. The germline gives CDR1 DFQATT, CDR2 SNEGSKA (reference sequence). Between the trimmed V and J ends, which lost 4 bases and 5 bases, there was a span of 19 bases. CDR3 sequence (DNA): TGCAGTGCTACCAGGCGGGGGCGAGGGGAAGATACGCAGTATTTT. It is translated as CSATRRGRGEDTQYF.

This clonotype was detected many times. V and J are TRBV30 and TRBJ2-1; D gene uncertain. The CDR3 totals 13 residues. V lost 3 bases and J lost 1, with 7 bases in between. Germline V gives CDR1 GTSNPN, CDR2 SVGIG (reference sequence). CDR3 in amino acids: CAWRPESYNEQFF. In DNA form, the CDR3 reads TGTGCCTGGAGACCCGAGTCCTACAATGAGCAGTTCTTC.

The chain is built from TRBV4-1 and TRBJ1-2; weak D call: TRBD1 (5 bases). The germline CDR1 and CDR2 sequences are MGHRA and YSYEKL. Trimming pared 0 bases from V and 3 bases from J, leaving 14 bases between. The CDR3 sequence is 16 residues long. CDR3 DNA sequence: TGCGCCAGCAGCCAAGAATTCGGGGGGTCGGACTATGGCTACACCTTC. Amino acid sequence: CASSQEFGGSDYGYTF.

Details on this clonotype: A much more abundant neighbour one base away suggests this may be a read error. This chain links TRBV7-9 with TRBJ2-7; TRBD2 matches 8 bases. The CDR3 spans 14 residues. Germline V lookup: CDR1 SEHNR, CDR2 FQNEAQ (reference sequence). CDR3 sequence reads: CASSFAAGVYEQHF. The DNA of the CDR3 is TGTGCCAGCAGCTTTGCAGCGGGAGTTTACGAGCAGCACTTC.

This clonotype was seen at least ten times. The chain links TRBV7-9 to TRBJ2-5; TRBD1 or TRBD2 may be the D gene (5 bases each). Germline values: CDR1 SEHNR, CDR2 FQNEAQ (reference sequence). This CDR3 comprises 12 residues. V was trimmed by 5 bases and J by 5 bases, leaving 9 bases between them. CDR3 sequence: CASSGGTETQYF. CDR3 DNA: TGTGCCAGCAGCGGGGGTACGGAGACCCAGTACTTC.

This clonotype was seen at least ten times. The rearrangement uses TRBV28 and TRBJ1-2; the D gene is possibly TRBD1 (5 bases). The CDR3 spans 15 residues. The V and J ends lost 2 bases and 2 bases respectively, with 12 bases between them. Germline V CDR1 and CDR2: MDHEN, SYDVKM. CDR3 amino acids: CASSLGSSGNYGYTF. Written as DNA, the CDR3 is TGTGCCAGCAGTTTAGGATCATCAGGGAACTATGGCTACACCTTC.

This clonotype was counted a few times. A read error may produce the germline difference seen at one junction end. V usage is TRBV10-3 and J usage is TRBJ1-1; D not resolved. From germline, CDR1 is ENHRY and CDR2 SYGVKD. The CDR3 spans 13 residues. In DNA, the CDR3 is TGTGCCATCGGTGAGGCCGCGCGCACCGAAGCTTTCTTT. Translating gives CAIGEAARTEAFF.

This clonotype occurred many times. The chain couples TRBV7-9 to TRBJ2-5, with unresolved D. The CDR3 runs to 15 residues. Germline lookup yields CDR1 SEHNR and CDR2 FQNEAQ (reference sequence). V was trimmed by 4 bases and J by 3 bases, leaving 15 bases between them. In DNA form, the CDR3 reads TGTGCCAGCAGCTCGCCAAACAGTTTCGAAGAGACCCAGTACTTC. This translates into CASSSPNSFEETQYF.

This clonotype was seen ten or more times. The chain couples TRBV27 to TRBJ1-5; D is possibly TRBD1 (5 bases). The length of the CDR3 is 16 residues. Germline V lookup: CDR1 MNHEY, CDR2 SMNVEV (reference sequence). V was shortened by 7 bases and J by 2 bases, with 18 bases between the two germline ends. The CDR3 spells CASKPLRGAGNQPQHF. CDR3 bases: TGTGCCAGCAAGCCTTTGCGGGGCGCGGGCAATCAGCCCCAGCATTTT.

CDR3 in DNA: TGTGCCAGCAGCTACCAAATTTCTCTTTATTATGGCTACACCTTC. It translates to CASSYQISLYYGYTF. The V and J genes are TRBV5-5 and TRBJ1-2; D is undetermined. Germline V gene lookup returns CDR1 SGHKS and CDR2 YYEKEE (reference sequence). V lost 3 bases and J lost 5, with 17 bases in between. The CDR3 runs to 15 residues.

At least ten counts were recorded for this clonotype. This sequence joins TRBV7-2 and TRBJ2-7; tentatively, D is TRBD2 (6 bases). CDR1 SGHTA and CDR2 FQGNSA come from the germline V gene. This CDR3 contains 14 residues. The V end was cut by 4 bases, the J end by 3 bases, with 13 bases between. The CDR3 nucleotides read TGTGCCAGCAGCTGGAAAAGCGGGTACTACGAGCAGTACTTC. It yields the protein CASSWKSGYYEQYF.